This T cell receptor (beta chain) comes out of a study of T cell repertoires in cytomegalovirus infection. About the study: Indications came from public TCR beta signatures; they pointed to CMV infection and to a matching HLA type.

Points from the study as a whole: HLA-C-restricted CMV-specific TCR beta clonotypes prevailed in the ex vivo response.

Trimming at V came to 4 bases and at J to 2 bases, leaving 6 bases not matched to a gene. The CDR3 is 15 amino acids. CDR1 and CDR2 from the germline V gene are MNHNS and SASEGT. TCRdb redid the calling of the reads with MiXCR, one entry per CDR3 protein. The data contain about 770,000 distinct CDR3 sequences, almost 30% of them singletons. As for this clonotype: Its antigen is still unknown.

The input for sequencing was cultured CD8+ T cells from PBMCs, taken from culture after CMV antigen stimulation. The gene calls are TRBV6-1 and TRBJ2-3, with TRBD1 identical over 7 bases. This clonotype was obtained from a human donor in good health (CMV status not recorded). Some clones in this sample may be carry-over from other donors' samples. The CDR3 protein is CASSGRGTDTDTQYF. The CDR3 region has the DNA TGTGCCAGCAGTGGAAGAGGGACAGACACAGATACGCAGTATTTT.